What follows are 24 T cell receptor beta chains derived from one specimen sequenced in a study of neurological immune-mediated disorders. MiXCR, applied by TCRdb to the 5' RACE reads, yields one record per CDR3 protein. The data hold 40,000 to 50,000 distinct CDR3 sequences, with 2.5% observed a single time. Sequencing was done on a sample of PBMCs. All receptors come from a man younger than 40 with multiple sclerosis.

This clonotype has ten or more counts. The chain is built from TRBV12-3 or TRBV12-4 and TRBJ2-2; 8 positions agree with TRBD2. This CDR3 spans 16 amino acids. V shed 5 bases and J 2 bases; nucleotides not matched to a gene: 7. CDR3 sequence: CASSHGGGRNTGELFF. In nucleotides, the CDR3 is TGTGCCAGCAGTCACGGGGGGGGACGTAACACCGGGGAGCTGTTTTTT.

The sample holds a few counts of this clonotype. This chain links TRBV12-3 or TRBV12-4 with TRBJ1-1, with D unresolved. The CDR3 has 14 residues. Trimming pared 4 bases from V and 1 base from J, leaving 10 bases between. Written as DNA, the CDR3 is TGTGCCAGCAGTTCTGCGGGGAGGAACACTGAAGCTTTCTTT. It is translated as CASSSAGRNTEAFF.

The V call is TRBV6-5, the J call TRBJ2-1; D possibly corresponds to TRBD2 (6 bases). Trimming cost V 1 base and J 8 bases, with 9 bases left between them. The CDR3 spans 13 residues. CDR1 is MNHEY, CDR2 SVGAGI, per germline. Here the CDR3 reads CASSYYRRDEQFF. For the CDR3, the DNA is TGTGCCAGCAGTTACTACAGGAGGGATGAGCAGTTCTTC.

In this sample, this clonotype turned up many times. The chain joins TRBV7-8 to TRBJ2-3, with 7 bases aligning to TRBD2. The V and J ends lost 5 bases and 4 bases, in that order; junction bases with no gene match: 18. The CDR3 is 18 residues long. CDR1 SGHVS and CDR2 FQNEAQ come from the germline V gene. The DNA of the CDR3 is TGTGCCAGCAGCCTCCGGCAGCCCGGTGGGAGGGCTTCAGATACGCAGTATTTT. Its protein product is CASSLRQPGGRASDTQYF.

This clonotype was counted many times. The CDR3 loop is CASSYSIGAREQYF. The CDR3 nucleotides read TGTGCCAGCAGTTACTCTATTGGGGCTCGGGAGCAGTACTTC. This chain joins TRBV6-2 or TRBV6-3 and TRBJ2-7; D is perhaps TRBD1 (5 bases). The ends were cut back, 0 bases at V and 7 bases at J, with 13 bases in the middle. CDR1 and CDR2 from the germline V gene are MNHEY and SVGEGT. This CDR3 is 14 amino acids long.

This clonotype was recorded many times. Here the CDR3 DNA reads TGCGCCAGCAGCTTATCTATCACCGGGGAGCTGTTTTTT. This encodes CASSLSITGELFF. The chain carries TRBV5-1 and TRBJ2-2; D call uncertain. Trimming took 2 bases from V and 4 from J, leaving 6 bases between them. The CDR3 consists of 13 residues. Germline V CDR1 and CDR2: SGHRS, YFSETQ.

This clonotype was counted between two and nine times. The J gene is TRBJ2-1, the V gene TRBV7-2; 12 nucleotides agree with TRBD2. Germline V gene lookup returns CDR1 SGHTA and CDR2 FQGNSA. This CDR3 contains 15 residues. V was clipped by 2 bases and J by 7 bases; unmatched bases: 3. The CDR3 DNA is TGTGCCAGCAGCTTATCGCTAGCGGGGGGGAATGAGCAGTTCTTC. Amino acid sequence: CASSLSLAGGNEQFF.

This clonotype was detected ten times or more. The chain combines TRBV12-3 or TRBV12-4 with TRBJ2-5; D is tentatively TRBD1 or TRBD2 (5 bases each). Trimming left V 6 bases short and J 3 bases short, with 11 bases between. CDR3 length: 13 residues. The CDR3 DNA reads TGTGCCAGCAGGACCGGGACGGAAGAGACCCAGTACTTC. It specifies CASRTGTEETQYF.

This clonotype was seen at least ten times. Here the CDR3 DNA reads TGCGCCAGCAGCCCCAGGAGTAACGTGGCCACAGATACGCAGTATTTT. Translation gives CASSPRSNVATDTQYF. This chain joins TRBV5-1 and TRBJ2-3, with D unresolved. Germline CDR1 is SGHRS and CDR2 is YFSETQ. V lost 4 bases and J lost 2, with 17 bases in between. The CDR3 loop spans 16 amino acids.

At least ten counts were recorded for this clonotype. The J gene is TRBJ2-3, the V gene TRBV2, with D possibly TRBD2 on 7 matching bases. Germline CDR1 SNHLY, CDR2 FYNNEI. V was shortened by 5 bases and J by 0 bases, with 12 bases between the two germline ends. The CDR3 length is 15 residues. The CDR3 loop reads CASSRTRGSTDTQYF. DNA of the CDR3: TGTGCCAGCAGTCGGACTAGGGGGAGCACAGATACGCAGTATTTT.

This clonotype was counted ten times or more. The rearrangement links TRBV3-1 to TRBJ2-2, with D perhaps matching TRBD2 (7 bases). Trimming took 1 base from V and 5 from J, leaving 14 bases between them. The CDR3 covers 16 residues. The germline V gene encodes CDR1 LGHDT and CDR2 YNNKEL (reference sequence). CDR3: CASSQGQGRDTGELFF. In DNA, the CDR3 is TGTGCCAGCAGCCAAGGCCAGGGGAGGGATACCGGGGAGCTGTTTTTT.

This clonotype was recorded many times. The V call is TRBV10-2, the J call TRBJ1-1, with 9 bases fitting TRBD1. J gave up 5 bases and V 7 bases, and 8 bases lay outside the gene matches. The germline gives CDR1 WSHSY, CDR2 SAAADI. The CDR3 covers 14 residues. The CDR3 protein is CASNMTGGQTEAFF. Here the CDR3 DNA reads TGCGCCAGCAATATGACAGGGGGTCAGACTGAAGCTTTCTTT.

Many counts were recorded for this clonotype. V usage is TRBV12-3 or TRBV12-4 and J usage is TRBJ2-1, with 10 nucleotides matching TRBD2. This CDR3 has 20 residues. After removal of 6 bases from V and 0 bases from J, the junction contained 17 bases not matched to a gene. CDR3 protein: CASSHNARLAGSRSYNEQFF. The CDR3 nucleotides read TGTGCCAGCAGCCACAATGCGCGACTAGCGGGCAGCCGCTCCTACAATGAGCAGTTCTTC.

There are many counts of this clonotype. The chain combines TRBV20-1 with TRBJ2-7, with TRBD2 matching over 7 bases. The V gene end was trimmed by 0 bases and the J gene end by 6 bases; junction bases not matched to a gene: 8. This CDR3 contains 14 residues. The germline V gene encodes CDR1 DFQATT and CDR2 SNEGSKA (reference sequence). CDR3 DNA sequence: TGCAGTGCTAGAGAGCTAGCGGAGTTTCGCGAGCAGTACTTC. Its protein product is CSARELAEFREQYF.

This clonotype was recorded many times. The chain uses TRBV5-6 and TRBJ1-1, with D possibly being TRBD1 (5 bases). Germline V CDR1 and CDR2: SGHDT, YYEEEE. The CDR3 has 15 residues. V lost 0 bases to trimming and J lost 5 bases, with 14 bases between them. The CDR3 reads CASSLGGTLRTEAFF. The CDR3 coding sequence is TGTGCCAGCAGCTTGGGGGGGACCCTCCGGACTGAAGCTTTCTTT.

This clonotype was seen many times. In nucleotides, the CDR3 is TGCAGTGCTCCGGCTCTCGATTGGGCAGGGGGAACGGATCAGCCCCAGCATTTT. This translates into CSAPALDWAGGTDQPQHF. The V gene is TRBV20-1, the J gene TRBJ1-5, with 7 bases identical to TRBD1. With 5 bases clipped from V and 5 bases from J, the junction kept 21 bases outside the gene matches. Germline V gives CDR1 DFQATT, CDR2 SNEGSKA (reference sequence). CDR3 size: 18 residues.

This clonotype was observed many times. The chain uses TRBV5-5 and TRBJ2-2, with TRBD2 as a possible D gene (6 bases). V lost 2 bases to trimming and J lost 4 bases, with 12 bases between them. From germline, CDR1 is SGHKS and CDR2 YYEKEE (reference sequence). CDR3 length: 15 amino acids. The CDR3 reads CASSFRERSTGELFF. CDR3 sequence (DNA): TGTGCCAGCAGCTTTCGGGAGCGTAGCACCGGGGAGCTGTTTTTT.

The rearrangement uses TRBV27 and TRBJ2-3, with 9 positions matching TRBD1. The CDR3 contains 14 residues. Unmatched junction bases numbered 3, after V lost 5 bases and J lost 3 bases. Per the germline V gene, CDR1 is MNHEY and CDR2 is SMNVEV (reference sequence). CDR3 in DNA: TGTGCCAGCAGTCACGGGACAGGGACAGATACGCAGTATTTT. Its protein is CASSHGTGTDTQYF.

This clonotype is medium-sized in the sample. The CDR3 loop is CASSLEQGNTGELFF. In nucleotides, the CDR3 is TGTGCCAGCAGCTTAGAACAGGGGAACACCGGGGAGCTGTTTTTT. This chain uses TRBV7-2 with TRBJ2-2, with D possibly TRBD1 on 6 matching bases. V was cut by 1 base and J by 1 base, with 7 bases left in between. This CDR3 is 15 amino acids long. Germline CDR1 reads SGHTA; CDR2 reads FQGNSA.

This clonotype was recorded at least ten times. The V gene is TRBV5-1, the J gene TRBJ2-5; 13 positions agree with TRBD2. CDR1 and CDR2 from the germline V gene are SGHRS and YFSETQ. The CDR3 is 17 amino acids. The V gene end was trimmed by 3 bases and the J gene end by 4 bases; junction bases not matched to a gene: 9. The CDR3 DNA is TGCGCCAGCAGCTCAGGGACTAGCGGGATAGTTCGAGAGACCCAGTACTTC. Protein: CASSSGTSGIVRETQYF.

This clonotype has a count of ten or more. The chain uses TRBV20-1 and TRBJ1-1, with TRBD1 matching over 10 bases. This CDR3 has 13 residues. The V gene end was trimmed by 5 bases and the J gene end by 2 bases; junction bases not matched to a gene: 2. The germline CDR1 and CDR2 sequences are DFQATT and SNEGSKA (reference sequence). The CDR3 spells CSAETGGNTEAFF. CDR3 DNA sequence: TGCAGTGCTGAGACAGGGGGCAACACTGAAGCTTTCTTT.

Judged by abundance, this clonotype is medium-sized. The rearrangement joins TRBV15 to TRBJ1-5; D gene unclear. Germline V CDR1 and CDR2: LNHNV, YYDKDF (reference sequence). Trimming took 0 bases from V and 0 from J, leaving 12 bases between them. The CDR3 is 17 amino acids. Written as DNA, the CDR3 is TGTGCCACCAGCAGAGAAAGAGCGGGGAGTAGCAATCAGCCCCAGCATTTT. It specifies CATSRERAGSSNQPQHF.

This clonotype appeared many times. The CDR3 spells CASSRQGINTEAFF. CDR3 coding DNA: TGTGCCAGCAGTCGGCAGGGGATAAACACTGAAGCTTTCTTT. The chain employs TRBV6-6 and TRBJ1-1; perhaps TRBD1 as D (6 bases). This CDR3 region has 14 residues. Deletions cut 5 bases from V and 2 bases from J, with 12 bases between. Germline V CDR1 and CDR2: MNHNY, SVGAGI (reference sequence).

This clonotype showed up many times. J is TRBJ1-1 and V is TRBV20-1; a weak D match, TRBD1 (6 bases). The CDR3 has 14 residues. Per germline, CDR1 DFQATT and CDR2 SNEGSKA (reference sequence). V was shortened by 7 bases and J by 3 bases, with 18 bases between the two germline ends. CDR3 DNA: TGCAGTGTTCAAAAAACAGGGTCCCACACTGAAGCTTTCTTT. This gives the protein CSVQKTGSHTEAFF.